This T cell receptor (beta chain) was sequenced in a study of blood T cells in healthy people across ages. Each of the donors had approximately 10 milliliters of peripheral blood drawn into EDTA-treated Vacutainer tubes. About this clonotype itself: Its specificity is not known. Germline and junction disagree at one end, which may indicate a read error.

Study results and limitations: Compared with aged donors, long-lived donors showed fewer expanded clones, suggesting selection.

Primers used in a second PCR of roughly 7 to 12 cycles were a sample-barcoded 5' primer and a J-beta primer mix. TCRdb itself ran the 5' RACE reads through MiXCR, one entry per CDR3 protein. The top ten hold less than 9% of the sample, which has 540,000 or so distinct CDR3 sequences, around 24% seen once. The germline CDR1 and CDR2 sequences are LNHDA and SQIVND (reference sequence). This CDR3 spans 18 amino acids. The data also belong to a second study, concerning T cells of mothers and their children. This second report adds: For cDNA synthesis, the complete extracted RNA was used (1.5 ug per 15 ul).

This chain joins TRBV19 and TRBJ2-6, with a weak D call TRBD1 (5 bases). This TCR derives from a boy aged 5-17 years in good health. Source material: blood. The CDR3 region is CTSSPSWQGISGANVLTF. The CDR3 DNA sequence: TGTACCAGTAGTCCATCGTGGCAGGGCATCTCTGGGGCCAACGTCCTGACTTTC.